These T cell receptor beta chains were read from a single sample in a study of T cells in Graves' hyperthyroidism and ophthalmopathy. TCRdb passed the multiplex PCR reads through MiXCR, listing each CDR3 protein once. The sample consists of roughly 700,000 distinct CDR3 sequences, around 15% of them appearing once. Material for sequencing was blood. These receptors were taken from a man between 45 and 60 years old with Graves' hyperthyroidism. Each CDR3 is given with its conserved first and last residue. D genes are given only for firm matches. Rows may omit the clone size; those that give it use once, few, many or a size class.

- TRBJ1-4 - TRBV28 CASTGTTNEKLFF TGTGCCAGCACGGGGACAACTAATGAAAAACTGTTTTTT
many TRBJ2-3 - TRBV5-1 CASSRIGGHIRSTDTQYF TGCGCCAGCAGCCGAATCGGCGGCCACATACGTAGCACAGATACGCAGTATTTT
many TRBJ2-3 - TRBV3-1 CASSHSGPGTDTQYF TGTGCCAGCAGCCACTCGGGACCTGGCACAGATACGCAGTATTTT
- TRBJ2-1 - TRBV4-1 CASSQAPGYNEQFF TGCGCCAGCAGCCAAGCACCGGGGTACAATGAGCAGTTCTTC
many TRBJ2-7 TRBD1 TRBV15 CATRLGTASGAYEQYF TGTGCCACCAGATTGGGGACAGCTAGTGGGGCCTACGAGCAGTACTTC
many TRBJ2-3 - TRBV12-3/TRBV12-4 CASSTRQGGTDTQYF TGTGCCAGCAGTACAAGACAGGGAGGGACAGATACGCAGTATTTT
- TRBJ2-7 TRBD1 TRBV6-1 CASSSTGQGNSYEQYF TGTGCCAGCAGTTCAACGGGACAGGGGAACTCCTACGAGCAGTACTTC
- TRBJ1-5 - TRBV6-1 CASSEMQGVYQPQHF TGTGCCAGCAGTGAAATGCAGGGCGTATATCAGCCCCAGCATTTT
few TRBJ1-1 - TRBV5-1 CASSLSSGQNTEAFF TGCGCCAGCAGCTTATCCTCGGGGCAAAACACTGAAGCTTTCTTT
- TRBJ1-5 - TRBV6-2/TRBV6-3 CASSSYNSNQPQHF TGTGCCAGCAGTTCTTATAACAGCAATCAGCCCCAGCATTTT
many TRBJ2-7 - TRBV6-2/TRBV6-3 CASSYSAGASYEQYF TGTGCCAGCAGTTACTCTGCAGGGGCCTCCTACGAGCAGTACTTC
many TRBJ2-1 TRBD2 TRBV12-3/TRBV12-4 CASSFYSGPYNEQFF TGTGCCAGCAGTTTCTATAGCGGGCCATACAATGAGCAGTTCTTC
few TRBJ2-2 TRBD1 TRBV11-1 CANSSRQGYGELFF TGTGCCAACAGCAGCAGACAGGGGTACGGGGAGCTGTTTTTT
- TRBJ2-7 - TRBV7-2 CASSLFGGESYEQYF TGTGCCAGCAGCTTATTTGGGGGAGAGAGCTACGAGCAGTACTTC
- TRBJ2-5 TRBD1 TRBV5-1 CASSKTSGTALETQYF TGCGCCAGCAGCAAAACCTCCGGGACAGCACTGGAGACCCAGTACTTC
many TRBJ1-4 TRBD1 TRBV29-1 CSVEDRDEKLFF TGCAGCGTTGAGGACAGGGATGAAAAACTGTTTTTT
- TRBJ2-7 - TRBV20-1 CSACRDWTGTYEQYF TGCAGTGCTTGTAGAGATTGGACTGGTACCTACGAGCAGTACTTC
few TRBJ1-5 - TRBV28 CASSLLLGSNQPQHF TGTGCCAGCAGTTTATTGCTCGGTAGCAATCAGCCCCAGCATTTT
many TRBJ2-7 - TRBV9 CASSVEVDYEQYF TGTGCCAGCAGCGTAGAAGTCGACTACGAGCAGTACTTC
many TRBJ2-7 TRBD1 TRBV7-2 CASSLAGTGRYEQYF TGTGCCAGCAGCTTAGCCGGGACAGGGCGATACGAGCAGTACTTC
- TRBJ1-2 TRBD1 TRBV9 CASSASGGAKYGYTF TGTGCCAGCAGCGCATCAGGGGGCGCTAAGTATGGCTACACCTTC
- TRBJ2-2 - TRBV11-3 CASSWASSGFTGSGELFF TGTGCCAGCAGCTGGGCATCGAGCGGCTTCACAGGTTCCGGGGAGCTGTTTTTT